This is a list of T cell receptor beta chains from one sample in a study of blood T cell repertoires in COVID-19. The assay was immunoSEQ multiplex PCR, and TCRdb's table has in-frame clones only and misses some. Seen here are about 37,000 clones, around 86% observed once, and the top ten hold 6.1%. Specimen: peripheral blood. These receptors originate from a human donor in a cohort sampled during active COVID-19. The CDR3 runs from the conserved cysteine through the conserved F or W. D genes are given only for firm matches. The size of a clone is reported for some rows only, either as once, few or many, or as a class for expanded clones.

TRBJ2-7 . TRBD1 TRBV5-1 14 CASGRGQGSYEQYF TGCGCCAGCGGAAGAGGACAGGGCTCCTACGAGCAGTACTTC
TRBJ1-1 . TRBD1 TRBV5-6 13 CASSFHRGTEAFF TGTGCCAGCAGCTTCCACAGGGGAACTGAAGCTTTCTTT
TRBJ1-5 . TRBD1 TRBV4-1 15 CASSQGQGTGQPQHF TGCGCCAGCAGCCAAGGACAGGGGACGGGTCAGCCCCAGCATTTT
TRBJ2-5 medium-sized TRBD2 TRBV6-2/TRBV6-3 17 CASSYSIASGRQETQYF TGTGCCAGCAGTTACTCGATAGCTAGCGGGAGACAAGAGACCCAGTACTTC
TRBJ2-7 . . TRBV9 15 CASSPSVAPAYEQYF TGTGCCAGCAGCCCCAGCGTGGCCCCAGCCTACGAGCAGTACTTC
TRBJ2-7 once TRBD2 TRBV4-1 17 CASSQDLAGGTAYEQYF TGCGCCAGCAGCCAAGATTTGGCGGGGGGGACCGCCTACGAGCAGTACTTC
TRBJ2-6 . . TRBV5-6 15 CASSRTGSGANVLTF TGTGCCAGCAGCCGAACAGGGTCTGGGGCCAACGTCCTGACTTTC
TRBJ2-5 . TRBD2 TRBV9 15 CASSVVGRAGETQYF TGTGCCAGCAGCGTAGTCGGGAGGGCCGGTGAGACCCAGTACTTC
TRBJ1-1 . . TRBV6-5 14 CASSYRTPNTEAFF TGTGCCAGCAGTTACCGAACACCGAACACTGAAGCTTTCTTT
TRBJ2-7 . . TRBV5-1 14 CASSFGTPGAEQYF TGCGCCAGCAGCTTCGGGACACCCGGGGCCGAGCAGTACTTC
TRBJ1-1 . TRBD1 TRBV6-6 15 CASSPRGQGNTEAFF TGTGCCAGCAGTCCCCGGGGACAGGGGAACACTGAAGCTTTCTTT
TRBJ2-2 . . TRBV19 15 CASSIEARGTGELFF TGTGCCAGTAGTATAGAGGCCAGGGGCACCGGGGAGCTGTTTTTT
TRBJ2-1 . . TRBV5-4 15 CASSHGRGGKNEQFF TGTGCCAGCAGCCATGGACGAGGAGGAAAGAATGAGCAGTTCTTC
TRBJ2-5 . TRBD1 TRBV11-2 15 CASSSLTGRQETQYF TGTGCCAGCAGCTCGCTGACAGGGCGCCAAGAGACCCAGTACTTC
TRBJ2-3 . TRBD2 TRBV19 17 CASSIRPAGDPTDTQYF TGTGCCAGTAGTATAAGGCCGGCGGGAGACCCCACAGATACGCAGTATTTT
TRBJ1-4 . . TRBV2 17 CASSDQAPDGTNEKLFF TGTGCCAGCAGTGATCAGGCCCCTGACGGAACTAATGAAAAACTGTTTTTT
TRBJ1-4 . . TRBV10-3 13 CATSDRLTEKLFF TGTGCCACCTCCGACAGGTTGACTGAAAAACTGTTTTTT
TRBJ2-3 . . TRBV18 14 CASRRGTVTDTQYF TGTGCCAGCCGTCGCGGCACCGTCACAGATACGCAGTATTTT
TRBJ2-7 . TRBD2 TRBV6-2/TRBV6-3 16 CASSYESGLAGYEQYF TGTGCCAGCAGTTACGAGAGCGGACTAGCGGGGTACGAGCAGTACTTC
TRBJ2-5 . TRBD1 TRBV18 13 CASSPTGSETQYF TGTGCCAGCTCACCGACAGGGAGCGAGACCCAGTACTTC
TRBJ2-3 . . TRBV27 18 CASSLGVGLGYSTDTQYF TGTGCCAGCAGTTTAGGGGTCGGACTTGGATATAGCACAGATACGCAGTATTTT
TRBJ2-7 . . TRBV9 13 CASSVAPLLEQYF TGTGCCAGCAGCGTAGCCCCCCTGTTAGAGCAGTACTTC
TRBJ1-1 . . TRBV6-1 13 CASSDRGITEAFF TGTGCCAGCAGTGACAGAGGGATCACTGAAGCTTTCTTT
TRBJ2-5 . . TRBV9 17 CASSVGTSAETQETQYF TGTGCCAGCAGCGTAGGCACATCGGCAGAGACTCAAGAGACCCAGTACTTC
TRBJ2-3 once . TRBV7-7 15 CASSLTGEPPDTQYF TGTGCCAGCAGCTTAACGGGAGAGCCCCCAGATACGCAGTATTTT
TRBJ2-3 . TRBD2 TRBV20-1 15 CSASPGTSGTDTQYF TGCAGTGCTAGTCCCGGGACTAGTGGCACAGATACGCAGTATTTT
TRBJ2-7 . TRBD1 TRBV5-1 15 CASSPGDRGPYEQYF TGCGCCAGCAGCCCGGGGGACAGGGGGCCCTACGAGCAGTACTTC
TRBJ2-3 . TRBD2 TRBV5-1 15 CASRTGLAGGDTQYF TGCGCCAGCAGAACCGGACTAGCGGGAGGAGATACGCAGTATTTT
TRBJ2-7 . TRBD1 TRBV7-9 17 CASSPRPGQDVSYEQYF TGTGCCAGCAGCCCCCGACCGGGACAGGACGTCTCCTACGAGCAGTACTTC
TRBJ2-1 once TRBD2 TRBV19 16 CASSSPAGATYNEQFF TGTGCCAGTAGTTCCCCAGCGGGAGCCACCTACAATGAGCAGTTCTTC
TRBJ2-1 . TRBD2 TRBV5-1 17 CASSLVPSGSVVNEQFF TGCGCCAGCAGCTTGGTGCCTAGCGGGAGTGTCGTCAATGAGCAGTTCTTC
TRBJ2-2 . . TRBV18 15 CASSQPGQNTGELFF TGTGCCAGCTCACAACCGGGACAAAACACCGGGGAGCTGTTTTTT
TRBJ1-5 . . TRBV18 15 CASSPPGRVNQPQHF TGTGCCAGCTCACCACCGGGGAGAGTCAATCAGCCCCAGCATTTT
TRBJ2-5 . . TRBV7-9 12 CASNPGQETQYF TGTGCCAGCAATCCGGGTCAAGAGACCCAGTACTTC
TRBJ2-1 few TRBD2 TRBV29-1 14 CSVARGSGVYEQFF TGCAGCGTTGCGCGGGGGTCTGGGGTCTATGAGCAGTTCTTC
TRBJ1-3 few . TRBV12-5 13 CASQDNSGNTIYF TGTGCTAGTCAGGACAACTCTGGAAACACCATATATTTT
TRBJ2-7 . TRBD1 TRBV29-1 12 CSVGTGTYEQYF TGCAGCGTTGGGACAGGGACCTACGAGCAGTACTTC
TRBJ2-4 . . TRBV18 14 CASSPPTGRDIQYF TGTGCCAGCTCACCACCTACAGGGCGGGACATTCAGTACTTC
TRBJ2-5 once . TRBV6-5 13 CASTTRLQETQYF TGTGCCAGCACCACAAGATTACAAGAGACCCAGTACTTC
TRBJ1-4 . . TRBV19 13 CATQGVRNEKLFF TGTGCCACACAGGGTGTCCGGAATGAAAAACTGTTTTTT
TRBJ2-1 . TRBD2 TRBV19 17 CASSIPSGGPARNEQFF TGTGCCAGTAGTATTCCGAGCGGGGGGCCAGCTCGCAATGAGCAGTTCTTC
TRBJ1-2 . TRBD1 TRBV9 15 CASSSNRGLVSGYTF TGTGCCAGCAGCTCAAACAGGGGGCTGGTGTCGGGCTACACCTTC